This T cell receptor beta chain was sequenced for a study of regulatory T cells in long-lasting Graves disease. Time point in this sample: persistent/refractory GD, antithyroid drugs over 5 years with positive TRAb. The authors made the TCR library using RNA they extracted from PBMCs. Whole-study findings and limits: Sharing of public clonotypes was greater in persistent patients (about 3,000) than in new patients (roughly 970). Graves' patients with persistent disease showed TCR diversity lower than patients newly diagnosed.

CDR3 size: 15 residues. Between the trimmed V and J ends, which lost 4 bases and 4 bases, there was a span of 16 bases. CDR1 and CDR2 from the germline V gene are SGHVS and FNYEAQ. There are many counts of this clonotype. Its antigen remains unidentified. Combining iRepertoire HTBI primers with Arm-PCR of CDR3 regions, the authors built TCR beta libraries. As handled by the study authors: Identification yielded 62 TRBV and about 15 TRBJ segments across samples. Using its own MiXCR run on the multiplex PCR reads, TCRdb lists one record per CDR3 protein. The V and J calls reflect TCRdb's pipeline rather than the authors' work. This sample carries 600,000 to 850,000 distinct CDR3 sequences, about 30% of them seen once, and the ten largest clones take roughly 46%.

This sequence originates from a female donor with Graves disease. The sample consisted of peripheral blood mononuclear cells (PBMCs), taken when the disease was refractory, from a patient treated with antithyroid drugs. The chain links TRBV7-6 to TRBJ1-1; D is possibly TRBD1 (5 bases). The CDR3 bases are TGTGCCAGCAGCTCCGGGGCATATGGCGGCACTGAAGCTTTCTTT. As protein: CASSSGAYGGTEAFF.